These 5 T cell receptor beta chains originate from one sample sequenced in a study of CXCR3-negative and CXCR3-positive naive CD8 T cells. Carrying UMI labels, the TRB cDNA libraries were prepared through 5' RACE. TCRdb reprocessed the 5' RACE reads and keeps a single row for each CDR3 protein, giving no DNA. The listing records approximately 83,000 distinct CDR3 sequences. Material: naive CXCR3- CD8+ T cells from blood. Subset described: CD45RO-CCR7+CD27+CD95- naive CD8+ T cells lacking CXCR3 (TNR3-). The receptors shown here come from a human donor in good health. Some clones in this sample may be carry-over from other donors' samples.

The chain is built from TRBV20-1 and TRBJ1-3; checking the TCRdb D call of TRBD1 is not possible without DNA. The CDR3 loop spans 18 amino acids. Germline V gene data show CDR1 as DFQATT and CDR2 as SNEGSKA (reference sequence). CDR3 residues: CSARPRAEDVSSGNTIYF.

The chain carries TRBV28 and TRBJ1-1. The CDR3 totals 14 residues. Per germline, CDR1 MDHEN and CDR2 SYDVKM. Here the CDR3 reads CASSLFKGKTEAFF.

This chain uses TRBV4-3 with TRBJ2-1; no DNA is available, so the TRBD1 call from TCRdb remains unchecked. The CDR3 has 15 amino acids. Germline V CDR1 and CDR2: LGHNA, YSLEER. CDR3: CASSQDGGSYNEQFF.

This sequence joins TRBV7-6 and TRBJ1-1; TCRdb's D call, TRBD1, is unchecked because there is no DNA. CDR3 length: 15 amino acids. Germline values: CDR1 SGHVS, CDR2 FNYEAQ. The CDR3 loop reads CASSLEQGVNTEAFF.

The chain uses TRBV25-1 and TRBJ2-1. CDR1 is MGHDK and CDR2 is SYGVNS in the germline V gene. This CDR3 is built from 17 residues. The CDR3 loop reads CASSESLMGPTYNEQFF.